The rows below give T cell receptor beta chains drawn from one sample of a study of response to subunit inactivated influenza vaccine. TCRdb fed the RT-PCR reads into MiXCR, producing one record per CDR3 protein. The top ten hold 6% to 9.5% of the sample, which has 650,000 or so distinct CDR3 sequences, 13% to 15% seen once. The specimen was PBMCs from blood, collected 14 to 15 days before vaccination. These receptors were obtained from a man aged 50 to 59 who received an inactivated influenza vaccine. Each CDR3 is given with its conserved first and last residue. The D gene is left open where the match is weak. The size of a clone is reported for some rows only, either as once, few or many, or as a class for expanded clones.

D gene	clone size	V gene	CDR3 length	J gene	CDR3 protein	CDR3 DNA
TRBD2	-	TRBV4-1	20	TRBJ2-1	CASSQEVGTSGRSSYNEQFF	TGCGCCAGCAGCCAAGAAGTCGGGACTAGCGGGAGGAGCTCCTACAATGAGCAGTTCTTC
-	-	TRBV10-3	13	TRBJ2-7	CAISDEGPYEQYF	TGTGCCATCAGTGACGAGGGGCCCTACGAGCAGTACTTC
-	few	TRBV27	16	TRBJ2-7	CASSLSPPRETYEQYF	TGTGCCAGCAGTTTATCCCCTCCGAGGGAAACCTACGAGCAGTACTTC
-	-	TRBV19	16	TRBJ2-3	CASRARGFSSTDTQYF	TGTGCCAGTAGGGCCAGGGGATTCTCTAGCACAGATACGCAGTATTTT
-	few	TRBV19	13	TRBJ1-5	CASTSTGNQPQHF	TGTGCCAGTACCTCGACAGGCAATCAGCCCCAGCATTTT
-	many	TRBV20-1	14	TRBJ2-2	CSAVEHANTGELFF	TGCAGTGCCGTAGAACACGCGAACACCGGGGAGCTGTTTTTT
TRBD1	-	TRBV28	17	TRBJ1-6	CASSTGQGWSYNSPLHF	TGTGCCAGCAGCACGGGACAGGGTTGGTCCTATAATTCACCCCTCCACTTT
TRBD2	few	TRBV25-1	22	TRBJ2-5	CASIGYLVSGTSGRARQETQYF	TGTGCCAGCATCGGCTACTTGGTTTCGGGGACTAGCGGGAGGGCCAGGCAAGAGACCCAGTACTTC
-	few	TRBV20-1	17	TRBJ2-4	CSAITLDSALAKNIQYF	TGCAGTGCTATCACATTGGACAGCGCGTTAGCCAAAAACATTCAGTACTTC
-	few	TRBV11-2	17	TRBJ2-3	CASSLTPTGHSTDTQYF	TGTGCCAGCAGCTTAACTCCGACAGGCCATAGCACAGATACGCAGTATTTT
TRBD1	-	TRBV10-3	14	TRBJ2-1	CAISDPTGVGEQFF	TGTGCCATCAGTGACCCGACAGGGGTAGGGGAGCAGTTCTTC
-	-	TRBV6-2/TRBV6-3	18	TRBJ2-1	CASSYRSGTLSSYNEQFF	TGTGCCAGCAGTTACCGATCGGGGACTCTCAGCTCCTACAATGAGCAGTTCTTC
-	few	TRBV12-3/TRBV12-4	17	TRBJ1-3	CASSPTGPGSPGNTIYF	TGTGCCAGCAGTCCAACAGGGCCCGGGTCTCCTGGAAACACCATATATTTT
TRBD2	few	TRBV29-1	17	TRBJ2-1	CSVGPMGLAGTRVEQFF	TGCAGCGTTGGACCCATGGGGTTAGCGGGCACCAGGGTTGAGCAGTTCTTC
TRBD2	-	TRBV5-1	18	TRBJ2-2	CASSLGLAGTANTGELFF	TGCGCCAGCAGCTTGGGACTAGCGGGAACGGCGAACACCGGGGAGCTGTTTTTT
-	-	TRBV19	15	TRBJ1-1	CASSPLGSVSTEAFF	TGTGCCAGTAGCCCTCTAGGGTCGGTGTCGACTGAAGCTTTCTTT
TRBD2	few	TRBV5-6	17	TRBJ2-1	CASSLGLGSRTYNEQFF	TGTGCCAGCAGCCTTGGACTAGGATCACGAACCTACAATGAGCAGTTCTTC
-	few	TRBV12-3/TRBV12-4	14	TRBJ1-1	CASRTLDVNTEAFF	TGTGCCAGCAGGACCCTGGATGTTAACACTGAAGCTTTCTTT
-	many	TRBV6-2/TRBV6-3	14	TRBJ2-7	CASSYRQDYYEQYF	TGTGCCAGCAGTTATAGACAGGATTACTACGAGCAGTACTTC
TRBD2	-	TRBV28	17	TRBJ2-1	CASSSPLALPKGNEQFF	TGTGCCAGCAGTTCGCCACTAGCGCTCCCCAAGGGCAATGAGCAGTTCTTC
-	-	TRBV4-2	15	TRBJ1-4	CASSQERSKREKLFF	TGTGCCAGCAGCCAAGAACGGTCGAAAAGGGAAAAACTGTTTTTT
-	few	TRBV10-3	14	TRBJ2-7	CAISELADSYEQYF	TGTGCCATCAGTGAGCTAGCCGATTCCTACGAGCAGTACTTC
-	-	TRBV6-2/TRBV6-3	12	TRBJ2-5	CASNRATETQYF	TGTGCCAGCAACCGTGCGACGGAGACCCAGTACTTC
-	few	TRBV19	13	TRBJ2-3	CASSILGTDTQYF	TGTGCCAGTAGTATATTGGGCACAGATACGCAGTATTTT
-	few	TRBV20-1	13	TRBJ1-2	CGPDGGEDYGYTF	TGCGGTCCCGATGGAGGGGAAGACTATGGCTACACCTTC
-	-	TRBV14	16	TRBJ2-5	CASSQGLRDRSETQYF	TGTGCCAGCAGCCAAGGGCTAAGGGACCGGAGCGAGACCCAGTACTTC
-	-	TRBV6-1	15	TRBJ1-5	CASSEAGGSNQPQHF	TGTGCCAGCAGTGAAGCAGGCGGTAGCAATCAGCCCCAGCATTTT
TRBD1	few	TRBV3-1	16	TRBJ1-2	CASSQEATGGGYGYTF	TGTGCCAGCAGCCAAGAGGCAACAGGGGGTGGCTATGGCTACACCTTC
-	few	TRBV12-3/TRBV12-4	15	TRBJ1-2	CASRPRGAPNYGYTF	TGTGCCAGCAGGCCGAGGGGGGCCCCTAACTATGGCTACACCTTC
-	-	TRBV7-8	16	TRBJ1-2	CASSPEVMFAGSGYTF	TGTGCCAGCAGTCCCGAGGTTATGTTTGCAGGGAGCGGCTACACCTTC
TRBD1	-	TRBV6-1	14	TRBJ2-7	CASTSGQISYEQYF	TGTGCCAGCACCTCGGGACAGATCTCCTACGAGCAGTACTTC
TRBD1	-	TRBV5-1	16	TRBJ1-4	CASSLSPGQEFEKLFF	TGCGCCAGCAGCTTGAGCCCGGGACAGGAGTTTGAAAAACTGTTTTTT
-	-	TRBV7-9	17	TRBJ2-3	CASSLANVGDSTDTQYF	TGTGCCAGCAGCTTAGCCAATGTGGGGGACAGCACAGATACGCAGTATTTT
TRBD2	few	TRBV6-6	13	TRBJ2-1	CASIQGGVDEQFF	TGTGCCAGCATCCAGGGAGGGGTAGATGAGCAGTTCTTC
TRBD1	few	TRBV12-3/TRBV12-4	14	TRBJ2-7	CASSFWTGAGEQYF	TGTGCCAGCAGTTTTTGGACAGGGGCAGGAGAGCAGTACTTC
-	-	TRBV7-6	16	TRBJ2-7	CASSLVSASLSYEQYF	TGTGCCAGCAGCTTAGTTTCCGCCAGTCTTTCCTACGAGCAGTACTTC
-	-	TRBV4-1	15	TRBJ1-1	CASSHETEWGTEAFF	TGCGCCAGCAGCCATGAAACAGAGTGGGGCACTGAAGCTTTCTTT
-	few	TRBV5-1	15	TRBJ2-5	CASSLVQGPVETQYF	TGCGCCAGCAGCTTGGTTCAGGGACCAGTGGAGACCCAGTACTTC
TRBD1	few	TRBV12-3/TRBV12-4	14	TRBJ1-6	CASNKQGANSPLHF	TGTGCCAGCAACAAACAGGGGGCTAATTCACCCCTCCACTTT
-	-	TRBV29-1	16	TRBJ2-1	CSVEEVGGGRYNEQFF	TGCAGCGTTGAAGAGGTGGGAGGGGGGAGATACAATGAGCAGTTCTTC
-	many	TRBV6-6	13	TRBJ2-1	CASSNTGYNEQFF	TGTGCCAGCAGTAATACAGGTTACAATGAGCAGTTCTTC
-	few	TRBV20-1	14	TRBJ2-1	CSASSGGAYNEQFF	TGCAGTGCTAGTTCGGGCGGAGCTTACAATGAGCAGTTCTTC
TRBD2	many	TRBV12-3/TRBV12-4	15	TRBJ2-4	CASSRLAFGKNIQYF	TGTGCCAGCAGTCGACTAGCGTTCGGCAAAAACATTCAGTACTTC
-	-	TRBV5-1	15	TRBJ2-3	CASKSHREAADTQYF	TGCGCCAGCAAGTCCCACAGGGAAGCAGCAGATACGCAGTATTTT
-	-	TRBV7-9	15	TRBJ2-3	CASSWKGPLTDTQYF	TGTGCCAGCTCATGGAAGGGGCCACTCACAGATACGCAGTATTTT
-	-	TRBV29-1	14	TRBJ2-3	CSVAVQTSTDTQYF	TGCAGCGTTGCGGTCCAGACTAGCACAGATACGCAGTATTTT
-	few	TRBV15	15	TRBJ1-6	CATSRDRGAYSPLHF	TGTGCCACCAGCAGAGATAGGGGGGCTTATTCACCCCTCCACTTT
-	-	TRBV4-1	15	TRBJ1-1	CASSQGQRATTEAFF	TGCGCCAGCAGCCAAGGACAGCGGGCAACCACTGAAGCTTTCTTT
TRBD2	many	TRBV4-1	15	TRBJ2-7	CASSQEWAGVFEQYF	TGCGCCAGCAGCCAAGAATGGGCGGGGGTCTTTGAGCAGTACTTC
-	-	TRBV7-2	14	TRBJ2-7	CASSLDGFTYEQYF	TGTGCCAGCAGCTTGGACGGTTTTACCTACGAGCAGTACTTC
TRBD2	few	TRBV6-7	18	TRBJ2-2	CASSYSRLAGGQIGELFF	TGTGCCAGCAGTTACTCGAGACTAGCGGGGGGGCAAATCGGGGAGCTGTTTTTT
-	few	TRBV29-1	14	TRBJ2-5	CSVKRYSIGETQYF	TGCAGCGTTAAGAGATACTCAATTGGAGAGACCCAGTACTTC
-	few	TRBV7-8	15	TRBJ1-3	CASSLLGGGVDTIYF	TGTGCCAGCAGCCTCCTTGGTGGCGGGGTCGACACCATATATTTT
-	few	TRBV27	14	TRBJ1-1	CASSFIGMGTEAFF	TGTGCCAGCAGTTTTATAGGGATGGGCACTGAAGCTTTCTTT